A selection of T cell receptor beta chains follows, all from one sample in a study of cytomegalovirus exposure and HLA in healthy donors. TCRdb keeps only in-frame clones here, not all; method: immunoSEQ multiplex PCR. In the table there are some 120,000 clones, roughly four fifths of which are singletons. The sequencing sample was made of PBMCs. These receptor sequences come from a man aged 25 to 40 in good health and CMV-seronegative. The CDR3 runs from the conserved cysteine through the conserved F or W. The D gene is left open where the match is weak. Some rows have no size entry. The others give once, few or many, or a class for an expanded clone.

V gene: TRBV7-9; J gene: TRBJ2-7; clone size: once; D gene: -; CDR3 protein: CASSLDGGVDEQYF; CDR3 DNA: TGTGCCAGCAGCCTAGACGGGGGTGTGGACGAGCAGTACTTC
V gene: TRBV2; J gene: TRBJ2-3; clone size: -; D gene: TRBD1; CDR3 protein: CASMGQGKSADTQYF; CDR3 DNA: TGTGCCAGCATGGGACAGGGGAAGTCGGCAGATACGCAGTATTTT
V gene: TRBV28; J gene: TRBJ2-1; clone size: -; D gene: -; CDR3 protein: CASSPMIERSYNEQFF; CDR3 DNA: TGTGCCAGCAGCCCAATGATCGAGCGGAGTTACAATGAGCAGTTCTTC
V gene: TRBV28; J gene: TRBJ2-3; clone size: -; D gene: TRBD1; CDR3 protein: CASSSNRDRSTDTQYF; CDR3 DNA: TGTGCCAGCAGTTCCAACCGGGACAGGAGCACAGATACGCAGTATTTT
V gene: TRBV6-1; J gene: TRBJ2-3; clone size: few; D gene: -; CDR3 protein: CASSLHYLTTDTQYF; CDR3 DNA: TGTGCCAGCAGTTTACACTATTTAACCACAGATACGCAGTATTTT
V gene: TRBV28; J gene: TRBJ1-5; clone size: -; D gene: TRBD1; CDR3 protein: CASSSGGSNQPQHF; CDR3 DNA: TGTGCCAGCAGCTCAGGGGGTAGCAATCAGCCCCAGCATTTT
V gene: TRBV28; J gene: TRBJ2-1; clone size: -; D gene: -; CDR3 protein: CASSMLGEQFF; CDR3 DNA: TGTGCCAGCAGTATGCTCGGTGAGCAGTTCTTC
V gene: TRBV4-2; J gene: TRBJ1-5; clone size: -; D gene: -; CDR3 protein: CASSQANGLYSNQPQHF; CDR3 DNA: TGTGCCAGCAGCCAAGCCAATGGACTCTATAGCAATCAGCCCCAGCATTTT
V gene: TRBV14; J gene: TRBJ2-1; clone size: once; D gene: TRBD2; CDR3 protein: CASSQDRWLAAIYNEQFF; CDR3 DNA: TGTGCCAGCAGCCAAGATAGATGGCTAGCGGCTATATACAATGAGCAGTTCTTC
V gene: TRBV5-1; J gene: TRBJ1-1; clone size: -; D gene: -; CDR3 protein: CASSLGEEAFF; CDR3 DNA: TGCGCCAGCAGCTTGGGAGAAGAAGCTTTCTTT
V gene: TRBV30; J gene: TRBJ2-3; clone size: -; D gene: -; CDR3 protein: CAWSVLVERRDTDTQYF; CDR3 DNA: TGTGCCTGGAGTGTACTAGTAGAGAGAAGGGACACAGATACGCAGTATTTT